Each of the 3 T cell receptor beta chains below was sequenced from the same sample in a study of shared clonotypes between healthy human individuals (dated by TCRdb to the early 2020s). Library creation used the immunoSEQ multiplex PCR assay. TCRdb holds this immuneACCESS table with in-frame rearrangements only. Some clones are missing; in checked studies, unresolved V genes explain under half, and the rest has no known cause. This sample lists 650,000 to 700,000 clones; about 90% were detected once. About 33% of the sample is held by the ten biggest clonotypes. The sequencing sample was made of memory CD8+ T cells from PBMCs. The sample's cell subset or site label, decoded: CD45RO+ cells pooled with CCR7-negative TemRA cells. The source of these receptors is a man between 18 and 35 years old in good health. Some clones in this sample may be carry-over from other donors' samples.

This chain connects TRBV28 to TRBJ2-3; perhaps TRBD2 as D (5 bases). Germline CDR1 and CDR2: MDHEN and SYDVKM. V lost 3 bases and J lost 4, with 14 bases in between. This CDR3 contains 15 residues. The CDR3 sequence: CASSFLKLAPDTQYF. The DNA of the CDR3 is TGTGCCAGCAGTTTTCTAAAGCTAGCCCCAGATACGCAGTATTTT.

The V gene is TRBV7-9, the J gene TRBJ1-3, with 7 bases fitting TRBD1. Germline V CDR1 and CDR2: SEHNR, FQNEAQ (reference sequence). The J segment lost 4 bases and the V segment lost 2 bases, leaving 2 bases of the junction unmatched. The CDR3 is 14 residues long. CDR3 bases: TGTGCCAGCAGCTTAACGACAGGGGGAAACACCATATATTTT. Its translation is CASSLTTGGNTIYF.

This clone was detected ten times or more. Written as DNA, the CDR3 is TGCGCCAGCAGCCAAGGGGGGGCCCCGGGCCACACCATATATTTT. It codes for CASSQGGAPGHTIYF. The V call is TRBV4-3, the J call TRBJ1-3; D possibly corresponds to TRBD1 (6 bases). This CDR3 has 15 residues. The germline CDR1 and CDR2 sequences are LGHNA and YSLEER. The V end lost 1 base, the J end lost 8 bases, and 15 bases lay between the germline ends.